This T cell receptor beta chain was identified in a study of T cells in Graves' hyperthyroidism and ophthalmopathy. Study results and limitations: Using 13 V-J features, a model discriminated ophthalmopathy from stable hyperthyroidism.

Researchers amplified the TCR beta CDR3 regions from RNA transcripts. The primer set for the first-round RT-PCR of the TCR CDR3 was HTBI. TCRdb called the multiplex PCR reads again in MiXCR, with one record for every CDR3 protein. The sample holds around 480,000 distinct CDR3 sequences, around 15% seen once. It was considered stable Graves' hyperthyroidism when ophthalmopathy did not progress within 18 months. Uncontrolled infections, other autoimmune diseases, pregnancy or lactation led to exclusion of patients. Diagnosing involved the use of clinical symptoms, serum thyroxine and TRAb, thyroid ultrasound and orbital computed tomography. Remarks on this clonotype: The antigen is unknown.

Sample: blood. This receptor was taken from a woman between 18 and 30 years old with Graves' hyperthyroidism.

CDR3 coding DNA: TGTGCCAGCAGCCCCTCCCGCTATACGCAGTATTTT. This translates into CASSPSRYTQYF. The chain has TRBV11-1 and TRBJ2-3; no firm D call. The CDR3 runs to 12 residues. V lost 5 bases to trimming and J lost 7 bases, with 10 bases between them. Germline CDR1 SGHAT, CDR2 FQDESV (reference sequence).